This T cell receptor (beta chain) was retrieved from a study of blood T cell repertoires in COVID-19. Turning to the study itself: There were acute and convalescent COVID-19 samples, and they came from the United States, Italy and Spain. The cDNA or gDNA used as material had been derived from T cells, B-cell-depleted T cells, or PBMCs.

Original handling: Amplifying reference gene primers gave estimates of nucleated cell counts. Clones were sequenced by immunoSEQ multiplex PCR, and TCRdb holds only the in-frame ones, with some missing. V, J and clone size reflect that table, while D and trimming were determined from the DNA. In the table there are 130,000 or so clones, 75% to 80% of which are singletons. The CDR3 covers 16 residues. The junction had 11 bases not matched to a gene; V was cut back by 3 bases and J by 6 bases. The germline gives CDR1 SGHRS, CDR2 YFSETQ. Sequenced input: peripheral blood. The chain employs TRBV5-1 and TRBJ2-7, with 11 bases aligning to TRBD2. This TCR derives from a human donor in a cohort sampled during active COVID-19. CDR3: CASSSATSGGLTEQYF. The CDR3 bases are TGCGCCAGCAGCTCCGCTACTAGCGGGGGCCTCACCGAGCAGTACTTC.